This T cell receptor (beta chain) was profiled in a study of T cells after yellow fever vaccination. Study results and caveats: Booster samples showed a return of most primary-vaccination clones (roughly 96% CD4, 88% CD8). The study noted that FACS-sorted repertoires could contain abundant clonotypes contaminating from the bulk population.

MiXCR, applied by TCRdb to the 5' RACE reads, yields one record per CDR3 protein. This sample has around 340,000 distinct CDR3 sequences, with about an eighth found just once. This clonotype came up many times. Its antigen is undetermined. V lost 6 bases and J lost 7; bases outside the gene matches: 4. Germline V lookup: CDR1 DFQATT, CDR2 SNEGSKA (reference sequence). This CDR3 is built from 14 residues. Sequencing was performed on CD4+ T cells sorted from PBMCs, taken 15 days after the yellow fever booster vaccination. The chain is built from TRBV20-1 and TRBJ2-1; 15 nucleotides agree with TRBD2. This clonotype was sampled from a man younger than 35 who received the YFV17D yellow fever vaccine. The CDR3 nucleotides are TGCAGTGCCAAGGGACTAGCGGGGGGTAATGAGCAGTTCTTC. As protein: CSAKGLAGGNEQFF.